This TCR beta chain is drawn from a study of identical twins. For this clonotype: The antigen is not known.

Study results and caveats: With abundant cord blood beta clonotypes, insertions were fewer; memory repertoires showed no such pattern. Its conclusions, products of cross-sectional statistical analysis, did not come from following the same donors.

TCRdb called the 5' RACE reads again in MiXCR, with one record for every CDR3 protein. The table includes about 730,000 distinct CDR3 sequences, 20% to 25% detected once. The V end was cut by 11 bases, the J end by 4 bases, with 5 bases between. The CDR3 totals 9 residues. Germline-derived CDR1 and CDR2 are ENHRY and SYGVKD. The data also belong to a second study, concerning T cells expressing NK-cell markers. This second study notes: It was from sorted CD3+CD56+NKG2C+, CD3+CD56+NKG2C- and CD3+CD56-NKG2C+ T cells that TCR beta repertoires came. Several donors' CD3+CD56-NKG2C+ cells were dominated by the same clonotypes.

Sequencing was performed on PBMCs. This clonotype originated in a young woman in good health. The V call is TRBV10-3, the J call TRBJ1-2; D remains unclear. This CDR3 is CAQVYGYTF. In nucleotides, the CDR3 is TGTGCCCAGGTCTATGGCTACACCTTC.